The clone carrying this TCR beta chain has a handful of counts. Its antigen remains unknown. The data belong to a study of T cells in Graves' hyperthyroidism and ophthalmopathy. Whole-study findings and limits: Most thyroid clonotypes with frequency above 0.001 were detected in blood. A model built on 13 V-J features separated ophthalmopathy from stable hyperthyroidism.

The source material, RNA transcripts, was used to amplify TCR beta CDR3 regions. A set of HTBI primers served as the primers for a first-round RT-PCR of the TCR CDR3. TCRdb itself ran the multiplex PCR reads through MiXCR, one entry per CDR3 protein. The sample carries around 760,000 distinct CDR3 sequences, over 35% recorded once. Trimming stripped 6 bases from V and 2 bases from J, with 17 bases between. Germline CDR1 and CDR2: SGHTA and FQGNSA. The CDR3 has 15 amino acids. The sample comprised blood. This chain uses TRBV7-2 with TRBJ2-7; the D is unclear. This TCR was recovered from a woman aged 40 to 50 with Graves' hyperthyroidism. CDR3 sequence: CASSLIHGNAYEQYF. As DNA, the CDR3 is TGTGCCAGCAGTTTGATTCATGGAAATGCCTACGAGCAGTACTTC.